This T cell receptor beta chain was sequenced in a study of blood T cell repertoires in COVID-19. Study context: COVID-19 samples collected from the United States, Italy and Spain covered acute and convalescent phases. PBMCs, B-cell-depleted T cells, or T cells were the source of the cDNA or gDNA that made up the material.

This clone was observed a few times. Per the original data handling: Amplification of reference gene primers was used by the study to estimate nucleated cell counts. TCRdb keeps only in-frame clones here, not all; method: immunoSEQ multiplex PCR. V, J and clone size derive from that table, while D and trimming were established from the DNA sequence. The sample records some 210,000 clones, around 82% being singletons. Germline values: CDR1 MNHEY, CDR2 SVGAGI. The CDR3 has 13 residues. J lost 4 bases, V lost 10 bases, and 9 bases had no gene match. Sequencing input: peripheral blood. The chain employs TRBV6-5 and TRBJ1-1, with TRBD1 matching over 7 bases. The sequence came from a man between 45 and 60 years old with active or convalescent COVID-19. The CDR3 DNA reads as TGTGCCACCCAGGGGGAAAGGAGCACTGAAGCTTTCTTT. Translation gives CATQGERSTEAFF.